The source of this T cell receptor (beta chain) is a study of memory CD4+ T cells and cytomegalovirus serostatus. About this clone itself: What it binds is unknown.

The sort gate was single viable CD3+CD4+CD8-CD45RO+ cells for memory CD4+ T cells. The CDR3 has 14 residues. The germline CDR1 and CDR2 sequences are WSHSY and SAAADI. Trimming cost V 8 bases and J 0 bases, with 11 bases left between them. Study-level results: CD4+ memory repertoires contained about two fifths of the 164 reported CMV TCRbeta sequences. The CMV-associated TCR signature appears largely within the CD4+ memory repertoire.

Profiled with immunoSEQ multiplex PCR; TCRdb holds only in-frame clones, not every one. This repertoire shows approximately 70,000 clones, about 80% found once; its top ten account for approximately 4.5%. The chain carries TRBV10-2 and TRBJ1-5; TRBD1 is a possible D gene (6 bases). The clonotype originates from an adult in good health and CMV-seropositive. Material for sequencing was memory CD4+ T cells from blood. The CDR3 here is CASCQGYSNQPQHF. CDR3 nucleotide sequence: TGCGCCAGCTGTCAGGGGTATAGCAATCAGCCCCAGCATTTT.